The 4 T cell receptor beta chains in this list originate from one sample, sequenced in a study of shared clonotypes between healthy human individuals. Method: immunoSEQ multiplex PCR; TCRdb's copy keeps in-frame clones and lacks some. The sample consists of millions of clones, about 95% of them appearing once. Naivety among CD8 cells was defined by CD45RO negativity and positive CCR7 selection, thereby excluding terminally differentiated effector memory CD45RA+ cells. Sequenced input: naive CD8+ T cells sorted from blood. The receptors here all came from a young man in good health.

This rearrangement joins TRBV27 to TRBJ2-2; 12 bases agree with TRBD2. Trimming removed 5 bases from V and 4 bases from J; junction bases left unmatched: 11. This CDR3 has 18 residues. CDR1 MNHEY and CDR2 SMNVEV come from the germline V gene (reference sequence). The CDR3 is CASSMLAGGSGGTGELFF. CDR3 nucleotides: TGTGCCAGCAGTATGCTAGCGGGGGGGTCTGGGGGCACCGGGGAGCTGTTTTTT.

This chain connects TRBV5-6 to TRBJ2-2; 11 nucleotides agree with TRBD2. Germline V CDR1 and CDR2: SGHDT, YYEEEE. The V and J ends lost 1 base and 6 bases, in that order; junction bases with no gene match: 5. This CDR3 contains 16 residues. In DNA form, the CDR3 reads TGTGCCAGCAGCTTGCTGCTAGCGGGAGGAGCCGGGGAGCTGTTTTTT. It is translated as CASSLLLAGGAGELFF.

This chain joins TRBV27 and TRBJ1-1, with TRBD1 matching over 11 bases. This CDR3 is 13 amino acids long. Germline V gene lookup returns CDR1 MNHEY and CDR2 SMNVEV (reference sequence). The V gene end was trimmed by 5 bases and the J gene end by 8 bases; junction bases not matched to a gene: 4. Written as DNA, the CDR3 is TGTGCCAGCAGTCCTGGGACAGGGGGAGAAGCTTTCTTT. This gives the protein CASSPGTGGEAFF.

This chain connects TRBV30 to TRBJ2-7, with a possible D match to TRBD2 (6 bases). The germline gives CDR1 GTSNPN, CDR2 SVGIG (reference sequence). The CDR3 consists of 14 residues. V was clipped by 4 bases and J by 4 bases, with 17 bases between them. In DNA, the CDR3 is TGTGCCTGGAACCCGGGGGACGATAGGTACGAGCAGTACTTC. As protein: CAWNPGDDRYEQYF.